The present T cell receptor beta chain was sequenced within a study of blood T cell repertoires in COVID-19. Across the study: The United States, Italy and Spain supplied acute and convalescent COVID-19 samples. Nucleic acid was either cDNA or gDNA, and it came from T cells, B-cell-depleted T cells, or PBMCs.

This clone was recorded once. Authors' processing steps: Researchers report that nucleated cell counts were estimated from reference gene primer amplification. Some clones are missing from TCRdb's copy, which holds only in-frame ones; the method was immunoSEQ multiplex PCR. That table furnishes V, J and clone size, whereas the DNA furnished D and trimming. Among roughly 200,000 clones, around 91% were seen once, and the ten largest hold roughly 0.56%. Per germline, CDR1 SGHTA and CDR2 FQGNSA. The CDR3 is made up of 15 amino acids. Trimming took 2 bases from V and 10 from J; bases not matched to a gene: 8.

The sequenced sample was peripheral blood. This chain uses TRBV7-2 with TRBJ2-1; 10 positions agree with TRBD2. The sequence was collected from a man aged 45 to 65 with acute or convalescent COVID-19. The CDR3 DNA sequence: TGTGCCAGCAGCTTACCTAGCGGGAGCCACGAAGAGCAGTTCTTC. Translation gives CASSLPSGSHEEQFF.